The next 25 T cell receptor beta chains were all read from a single sample in a study of long-term antiretroviral therapy in people with HIV. The run of the v3.0 immunoSEQ assay was at survey level. This table comes from immunoSEQ multiplex PCR, and its TCRdb copy is limited to in-frame clones, with some not included. The sample lists roughly 30,000 clones; roughly 96% were seen once. The sample was unsorted PBMCs, taken 6 to 6.5 years after starting antiretroviral therapy. All receptors come from a man aged 25-45 years with HIV.

This chain joins TRBV29-1 and TRBJ2-7; perhaps TRBD2 as D (5 bases). V gave up 5 bases and J gave up 2 bases, with 7 bases separating them. In germline, CDR1 is SQVTM, CDR2 ANQGSEA. There are 11 residues in the CDR3. In nucleotides, the CDR3 is TGCAGCGTTACTAGGGCCTACGAGCAGTACTTC. This translates into CSVTRAYEQYF.

The chain links TRBV29-1 to TRBJ2-5; 12 positions match TRBD1. V gave up 8 bases and J gave up 5 bases; unmatched junction bases: 9. Germline-derived CDR1 and CDR2 are SQVTM and ANQGSEA. This CDR3 is 14 amino acids long. CDR3 coding DNA: TGCAGCCTTGCCGGGACAGGGGGCTGGGAGACCCAGTACTTC. Translating gives CSLAGTGGWETQYF.

The chain has TRBV2 and TRBJ2-3; 7 bases map to TRBD2. Per the germline V gene, CDR1 is SNHLY and CDR2 is FYNNEI. The CDR3 totals 15 residues. The trim removed 3 bases at V and 2 bases at J, leaving 5 bases unmatched. The DNA for the CDR3 is TGTGCCAGCAGTGATGGGAGGGACCCCACAGATACGCAGTATTTT. The encoded protein is CASSDGRDPTDTQYF.

This rearrangement joins TRBV9 to TRBJ1-1, with D unresolved. The germline V gene encodes CDR1 SGDLS and CDR2 YYNGEE. V lost 0 bases and J lost 4, with 10 bases in between. There are 14 residues in the CDR3. CDR3 nucleotide sequence: TGTGCCAGCAGCGTAGGAATAGAACGCACTGAAGCTTTCTTT. Encoded protein: CASSVGIERTEAFF. Filled out from reference TRBV9 and TRBJ1-1, the complete variable domain reads DSGVTQTPKHLITATGQRVTLRCSPRSGDLSVYWYQQSLDQGLQFLIQYYNGEERAKGNILERFSAQQFPDLHSELNLSSLELGDSALYFCASSVGIERTEAFFGQGTRLTVV.

The chain links TRBV10-3 to TRBJ1-5; possible D gene TRBD1, 6 bases. V shed 0 bases and J shed 1 base, with 10 bases lying between them. Looked up from germline, CDR1 is ENHRY and CDR2 is SYGVKD. The CDR3 extends over 16 amino acids. DNA of the CDR3: TGTGCCATCAGTGAGTCGAAAGGGGGGAGCAATCAGCCCCAGCATTTT. It translates to CAISESKGGSNQPQHF.

This clone appeared a single time. V gene TRBV29-1 combines with J gene TRBJ2-1; D remains ambiguous. The CDR3 has 14 residues. V dropped 0 bases and J dropped 5 bases, with 11 bases sitting between them. The germline V gene has CDR1 SQVTM and CDR2 ANQGSEA. In DNA form, the CDR3 reads TGCAGCGTTGAAGATTGCTGTCGGGACAATGAGCAGTTCTTC. Protein product: CSVEDCCRDNEQFF.

The V and J genes are TRBV6-5 and TRBJ2-1, with 7 bases identical to TRBD2. V lost 5 bases, J lost 7 bases, and 2 bases stayed unmatched. The germline V gene encodes CDR1 MNHEY and CDR2 SVGAGI. The CDR3 spans 12 residues. CDR3 nucleotide sequence: TGTGCCAGCAGTCGACTAGCAAATGAGCAGTTCTTC. It encodes CASSRLANEQFF.

This rearrangement joins TRBV15 to TRBJ1-4; the match to TRBD1 covers 7 bases. V dropped 5 bases and J dropped 10; count of bases not matched to a gene: 13. The CDR3 covers 15 residues. Germline CDR1 and CDR2: LNHNV and YYDKDF (reference sequence). Here the CDR3 DNA reads TGTGCCACCAGCGGGGTTCAGGGGGGCCTGGGAAAACTGTTTTTT. Translating it yields CATSGVQGGLGKLFF.

The V call is TRBV5-1, the J call TRBJ1-2; D ambiguous. V lost 5 bases and J lost 5, with 16 bases in between. The length of the CDR3 is 14 residues. The germline gives CDR1 SGHRS, CDR2 YFSETQ. The chain's CDR3 is CASRPEGFGYGYTF. The CDR3 nucleotides are TGCGCCAGCAGGCCCGAGGGTTTTGGGTATGGCTACACCTTC. The full variable domain, with the rest looked up from reference TRBV5-1 and TRBJ1-2, is KAGVTQTPRYLIKTRGQQVTLSCSPISGHRSVSWYQQTPGQGLQFLFEYFSETQRNKGNFPGRFSGRQFSNSRSEMNVSTLELGDSALYLCASRPEGFGYGYTFGSGTRLTVV.

The gene calls are TRBV15 and TRBJ2-7, with 10 bases lining up with TRBD2. J lost 5 bases, V lost 0 bases, and 16 bases had no gene match. CDR3 length: 19 residues. Germline CDR1 LNHNV, CDR2 YYDKDF (reference sequence). CDR3 loop: CATSRDSERGGYRLDEQYF. In DNA, the CDR3 is TGTGCCACCAGCAGAGATAGTGAGCGGGGGGGCTACCGCCTCGACGAGCAGTACTTC.

The chain is built from TRBV6-6 and TRBJ2-7, with a possible D match to TRBD1 (6 bases). CDR1 and CDR2 (germline): MNHNY, SVGAGI (reference sequence). There are 14 residues in the CDR3. V lost 2 bases and J 3 bases, leaving 11 bases between the germline ends. CDR3 residues: CASSYQGSGYEQYF. As DNA, the CDR3 is TGTGCCAGCAGTTACCAGGGGAGTGGCTACGAGCAGTACTTC.

The chain carries TRBV13 and TRBJ2-1; the match to TRBD2 covers 10 bases. The CDR3 covers 16 residues. The ends lost 0 bases at V and 2 bases at J; junction bases unmatched: 1. Germline CDR1 and CDR2: PRHDT and FYEKMQ (reference sequence). The CDR3 loop is CASSLGGLAAYNEQFF. Written as DNA, the CDR3 is TGTGCCAGCAGCTTAGGAGGACTAGCGGCCTACAATGAGCAGTTCTTC.

Notes on this clone: A junction boundary mismatches the germline segment, possibly from a read error. J is TRBJ2-2 and V is TRBV13; TRBD2 aligns across 8 bases. Germline V gives CDR1 PRHDT, CDR2 FYEKMQ (reference sequence). The CDR3 has 14 residues. CDR3 coding DNA: TGTGCCAGCAGCATAGGGACTAGGCCCGGGGAGCTGTTTTTT. Translated: CASSIGTRPGELFF.

The rearrangement links TRBV18 to TRBJ1-1; D gene uncertain. V lost 4 bases and J lost 1, with 10 bases in between. Germline lookup yields CDR1 KGHSH and CDR2 LQKENI. CDR3 size: 14 residues. CDR3 amino acids: CASSQAAGNTEAFF. CDR3 nucleotides: TGTGCCAGCTCACAAGCGGCAGGGAACACTGAAGCTTTCTTT.

CDR3: CASSTTGTEKLFF. CDR3 nucleotides: TGTGCCAGTAGTACGACAGGGACTGAAAAACTGTTTTTT. V and J are TRBV19 and TRBJ1-4; TRBD1 aligns across 7 bases. The V gene's germline CDR1 is LNHDA and CDR2 SQIVND (reference sequence). With 4 bases clipped from V and 7 bases from J, the junction kept 3 bases outside the gene matches. CDR3 length equals 13 residues.

The CDR3 DNA reads as TGCGCCAGCAGCCAAGATCAGGATCCGGTACTAGCCAAAAACATTCAGTACTTC. Translation gives CASSQDQDPVLAKNIQYF. The rearrangement uses TRBV4-1 and TRBJ2-4, with D hard to call. Germline V gives CDR1 MGHRA, CDR2 YSYEKL. The CDR3 sequence is 18 residues long. The ends were cut back, 0 bases at V and 0 bases at J, with 15 bases in the middle.

The CDR3 DNA reads as TGTGCCAGCAGCCCTATGGGCAGTGGGGTAGGGGAGCAGTACTTC. Amino acid sequence: CASSPMGSGVGEQYF. V is TRBV7-3 and J is TRBJ2-7; D ambiguous. Per the germline V gene, CDR1 is SGHTA and CDR2 is FQGTGA. The V gene lost 5 bases and the J gene lost 7 bases, with 21 bases spanning the gap. The CDR3 consists of 15 residues.

The V call is TRBV7-9, the J call TRBJ2-1, with D hard to call. Germline-derived CDR1 and CDR2 are SEHNR and FQNEAQ (reference sequence). The CDR3 runs 13 residues. Deletions cut 8 bases from V and 5 bases from J, with 13 bases between. Here the CDR3 reads CASLSGAHNEQFF. Written as DNA, the CDR3 is TGTGCCAGCCTCTCCGGCGCACACAATGAGCAGTTCTTC.

This chain links TRBV5-4 with TRBJ1-1; TRBD1 agrees at 10 bases. J gave up 4 bases and V 7 bases, and 4 bases lay outside the gene matches. The length of the CDR3 is 13 residues. The germline CDR1 and CDR2 sequences are SGHNT and YYREEE (reference sequence). CDR3 DNA: TGTGCCAGCGGGACAGGGGCGGCCACTGAAGCTTTCTTT. Translated: CASGTGAATEAFF.

The CDR3 bases are TGTGCCACCAGCACTGCGGGTCCCACAGATACGCAGTATTTT. This sequence encodes CATSTAGPTDTQYF. This chain connects TRBV15 to TRBJ2-3; maybe TRBD2 (5 bases). This CDR3 is built from 14 residues. The germline gives CDR1 LNHNV, CDR2 YYDKDF (reference sequence). V lost 4 bases to trimming and J lost 2 bases, with 10 bases between them.

The chain combines TRBV7-3 with TRBJ1-3; no clear D. V was cut by 5 bases and J by 7 bases, with 21 bases left in between. CDR1 is SGHTA, CDR2 FQGTGA, per germline. The CDR3 is 16 amino acids. CDR3 sequence reads: CASSRPSKGADNTIYF. The CDR3 DNA reads TGTGCCAGCAGCCGACCATCCAAAGGTGCAGACAACACCATATATTTT. The entire variable domain, with the rest obtained from reference TRBV7-3 and TRBJ1-3, is as follows: GAGVSQTPSNKVTEKGKYVELRCDPISGHTALYWYRQSLGQGPEFLIYFQGTGAADDSGLPNDRFFAVRPEGSVSTLKIQRTERGDSAVYLCASSRPSKGADNTIYFGEGSWLTVV.

The rearrangement uses TRBV27 and TRBJ2-3; the D gene could be TRBD1 or TRBD2 (5 bases each). Germline values: CDR1 MNHEY, CDR2 SMNVEV (reference sequence). The CDR3 covers 18 residues. The V and J ends lost 0 bases and 4 bases respectively, with 20 bases between them. CDR3 nucleotides: TGTGCCAGCAGTTTATCACCCCGACGGGACCTACCTCCAGATACGCAGTATTTT. Encoded protein: CASSLSPRRDLPPDTQYF.

The genes are TRBV19 and TRBJ1-4; tentatively, D is TRBD1 (6 bases). V gave up 4 bases and J gave up 2 bases, with 17 bases separating them. This CDR3 contains 17 residues. Germline V gene lookup returns CDR1 LNHDA and CDR2 SQIVND (reference sequence). CDR3 sequence (DNA): TGTGCCAGTAGTACCCCGGCAGGGGTTGGCACTAATGAAAAACTGTTTTTT. Encoded protein: CASSTPAGVGTNEKLFF.

The genes are TRBV28 and TRBJ2-3, with D hard to call. Germline V gene sequence: CDR1 MDHEN, CDR2 SYDVKM. Trimming shortened V by 3 bases and J by 9 bases, and 10 bases separated the two germline ends. This CDR3 comprises 12 residues. CDR3 region: CASSFGPDTQYF. The CDR3 DNA sequence: TGTGCCAGCAGTTTTGGTCCGGACACGCAGTATTTT. The full variable domain, with the rest looked up from reference TRBV28 and TRBJ2-3, is DVKVTQSSRYLVKRTGEKVFLECVQDMDHENMFWYRQDPGLGLRLIYFSYDVKMKEKGDIPEGYSVSREKKERFSLILESASTNQTSMYLCASSFGPDTQYFGPGTRLTVL.

The chain recombines TRBV7-9 with TRBJ2-5; TRBD2 is a possible D gene (6 bases). With 1 base removed from V and 4 bases from J, the gap between germline ends came to 13 bases. This CDR3 contains 15 residues. Germline CDR1 SEHNR, CDR2 FQNEAQ (reference sequence). The CDR3: CASSLGDGGIETQYF. DNA for the CDR3: TGTGCCAGCAGCTTAGGGGACGGGGGTATAGAGACCCAGTACTTC.